These 23 T cell receptor beta chains came from one sample sequenced in a study of CD8 T cells in Susac syndrome. Reverse transcription used roughly 0.45 to 1 ug RNA and random hexamers. TCRdb re-derived calls from the immunoSEQ multiplex PCR reads in MiXCR, one entry per CDR3 protein. The sample lists approximately 120,000 distinct CDR3 sequences, around 94% occurring once. The sequencing sample was made of CD4+ T cells from PBMCs. These receptors originate from a human donor in good health.

This chain joins TRBV7-9 and TRBJ2-7; 9 nucleotides agree with TRBD1. The CDR3 covers 16 residues. CDR1 and CDR2 (germline): SEHNR, FQNEAQ (reference sequence). With V trimmed by 7 bases and J by 0 bases, 10 bases remained unmatched. CDR3 protein: CASTSFRDRVSYEQYF. Written as DNA, the CDR3 is TGTGCCAGCACCTCGTTCCGGGACAGGGTCTCCTACGAGCAGTACTTC. The complete variable domain, with remaining parts taken from reference TRBV7-9 and TRBJ2-7, reads DTGVSQNPRHKITKRGQNVTFRCDPISEHNRLYWYRQTLGQGPEFLTYFQNEAQLEKSRLLSDRFSAERPKGSFSTLEIQRTEQGDSAMYLCASTSFRDRVSYEQYFGPGTRLTVT.

This rearrangement joins TRBV3-1 to TRBJ1-5; D remains unclear. Germline CDR1 and CDR2: LGHDT and YNNKEL (reference sequence). The CDR3 is made up of 14 amino acids. The V end was cut by 4 bases, the J end by 0 bases, with 7 bases between. This CDR3 reads CASSPVASNQPQHF. CDR3 DNA sequence: TGTGCCAGCAGCCCCGTAGCTAGCAATCAGCCCCAGCATTTT.

This clonotype showed up just once. This rearrangement joins TRBV4-2 to TRBJ1-2, with 12 bases identical to TRBD1. J lost 4 bases, V lost 1 base, and 4 bases had no gene match. Per the germline V gene, CDR1 is LGHNA and CDR2 is YNFKEQ. CDR3 length equals 16 residues. The CDR3 here is CASSQVGTGGRYGYTF. CDR3 nucleotides: TGTGCCAGCAGCCAAGTGGGGACAGGGGGCCGCTATGGCTACACCTTC.

The chain couples TRBV20-1 to TRBJ2-3; 8 bases agree with TRBD2. After removal of 1 base from V and 4 bases from J, the junction contained 7 bases not matched to a gene. Germline values: CDR1 DFQATT, CDR2 SNEGSKA (reference sequence). The CDR3 contains 15 residues. The CDR3 sequence: CSARVGLGVADTQYF. In nucleotides, the CDR3 is TGCAGTGCTAGAGTGGGACTAGGGGTCGCAGATACGCAGTATTTT.

The J gene is TRBJ1-1, the V gene TRBV7-9; TRBD1 aligns across 7 bases. The length of the CDR3 is 13 residues. J was trimmed by 4 bases and V by 5 bases; bases with no gene match: 4. The germline gives CDR1 SEHNR, CDR2 FQNEAQ (reference sequence). CDR3 amino acids: CASSPQGITEAFF. As DNA, the CDR3 is TGTGCCAGCAGCCCACAGGGGATCACTGAAGCTTTCTTT.

This clonotype has a handful of counts. The V gene is TRBV18, the J gene TRBJ2-7, with D possibly TRBD2 on 6 matching bases. V shed 6 bases and J shed 2 bases, with 14 bases lying between them. This CDR3 has 14 amino acids. Germline V gene sequence: CDR1 KGHSH, CDR2 LQKENI. CDR3: CASSPGTSPYEQYF. The CDR3 nucleotides are TGTGCCAGCTCTCCCGGGACTTCGCCCTACGAGCAGTACTTC.

The chain combines TRBV27 with TRBJ2-3; D uncertain. CDR1 and CDR2 from the germline V gene are MNHEY and SMNVEV (reference sequence). Trimming shortened V by 6 bases and J by 1 base, and 11 bases separated the two germline ends. The CDR3 runs 14 residues. The CDR3 spells CASRIVPRTDTQYF. The CDR3 nucleotides are TGTGCCAGCAGGATAGTACCCCGCACAGATACGCAGTATTTT.

The rearrangement uses TRBV2 and TRBJ1-1, with 7 bases identical to TRBD1. The CDR3 has 14 amino acids. Germline V gene sequence: CDR1 SNHLY, CDR2 FYNNEI. The J segment lost 0 bases and the V segment lost 7 bases, leaving 5 bases of the junction unmatched. The CDR3, as DNA: TGTGCCAGCACCCTGGGACAGCTGAACACTGAAGCTTTCTTT. Its protein product is CASTLGQLNTEAFF.

This chain uses TRBV7-9 with TRBJ1-5, with D perhaps TRBD1 (6 bases). Trimming left V 5 bases short and J 4 bases short, with 12 bases between. The CDR3 is made up of 14 amino acids. Germline V gives CDR1 SEHNR, CDR2 FQNEAQ (reference sequence). Written as DNA, the CDR3 is TGTGCCAGCAGCACATCCAGGGGTAATCAGCCCCAGCATTTT. Amino acids: CASSTSRGNQPQHF.

The DNA of the CDR3 is TGTGCCAGCAGCTTGACGAACAGGGGGCAGCCCCAGCATTTT. Its translation is CASSLTNRGQPQHF. The J gene is TRBJ1-5, the V gene TRBV7-8; 8 bases align to TRBD1. Germline V CDR1 and CDR2: SGHVS, FQNEAQ. Trimming cost V 3 bases and J 7 bases; bases outside gene matches: 5. The CDR3 contains 14 residues.

The chain carries TRBV20-1 and TRBJ1-5; no definite D call. CDR3 length: 16 amino acids. Germline V gene data show CDR1 as DFQATT and CDR2 as SNEGSKA (reference sequence). Trimming cost V 0 bases and J 0 bases, with 12 bases left between them. The CDR3 here is CSARDYPSYSNQPQHF. The CDR3 DNA is TGCAGTGCTAGAGATTACCCCTCTTATAGCAATCAGCCCCAGCATTTT.

CDR3 loop: CASSLQLGTRSAQYF. The CDR3, as DNA: TGTGCCAGCAGCCTACAACTCGGGACCAGGTCGGCCCAGTACTTC. This chain links TRBV3-1 with TRBJ2-5; TRBD1 or TRBD2 may be the D gene (5 bases each). Germline V lookup: CDR1 LGHDT, CDR2 YNNKEL (reference sequence). This CDR3 is 15 amino acids long. V was pared by 4 bases and J by 9 bases, with 21 bases between.

The rearrangement links TRBV20-1 to TRBJ2-7; the match to TRBD2 covers 11 bases. Germline V lookup: CDR1 DFQATT, CDR2 SNEGSKA (reference sequence). This CDR3 comprises 14 residues. V lost 1 base to trimming and J lost 2 bases; unmatched junction nucleotides: 1. The DNA of the CDR3 is TGCAGTGCTAGAGCTAGCGGGAGGCCCTACGAGCAGTACTTC. Its protein product is CSARASGRPYEQYF.

A few counts support this clonotype. The rearrangement links TRBV4-1 to TRBJ2-7, with TRBD1 identical over 8 bases. This CDR3 is 15 amino acids long. CDR1 is MGHRA and CDR2 is YSYEKL in the germline V gene. Trimming took 1 base from V and 2 from J; bases not matched to a gene: 4. The CDR3 is CASSQGLQGAYEQYF. The CDR3, as DNA: TGCGCCAGCAGCCAAGGCCTACAGGGGGCCTACGAGCAGTACTTC.

The chain is built from TRBV5-6 and TRBJ1-1; D uncertain. Trimming removed 1 base from V and 0 bases from J, with 7 bases in between. The CDR3 is 14 amino acids. Germline V gives CDR1 SGHDT, CDR2 YYEEEE. CDR3 nucleotide sequence: TGTGCCAGCAGCTTGCATGGAGTGAACACTGAAGCTTTCTTT. Translating it yields CASSLHGVNTEAFF.

V and J are TRBV7-2 and TRBJ2-4; D unclear. CDR3 length: 15 residues. Trimming cost V 1 base and J 6 bases, with 13 bases left between them. Germline CDR1 and CDR2: SGHTA and FQGNSA. The CDR3 coding sequence is TGTGCCAGCAGCTTAGGCATGCGGCAAATAAACATTCAGTACTTC. Translated, it gives CASSLGMRQINIQYF.

V and J are TRBV2 and TRBJ2-7, with D possibly being TRBD1 (5 bases). The CDR3 covers 14 residues. Trimming stripped 2 bases from V and 0 bases from J, with 8 bases between. CDR1 and CDR2 (germline): SNHLY, FYNNEI. The CDR3 is CASSEQGISYEQYF. The CDR3 region has the DNA TGTGCCAGCAGTGAACAGGGCATCTCCTACGAGCAGTACTTC.

This clonotype was counted once. The chain recombines TRBV7-9 with TRBJ2-1; 9 bases match TRBD1. Per germline, CDR1 SEHNR and CDR2 FQNEAQ (reference sequence). This CDR3 has 17 amino acids. The V and J ends lost 5 bases and 2 bases, in that order; junction bases with no gene match: 10. This CDR3 reads CASSTTGGGLTYNEQFF. DNA for the CDR3: TGTGCCAGCAGCACTACAGGGGGCGGCCTAACCTACAATGAGCAGTTCTTC.

This rearrangement joins TRBV12-5 to TRBJ1-2; TRBD1 matches at 7 bases. The V and J ends lost 4 bases and 5 bases, in that order; junction bases with no gene match: 7. From germline, CDR1 is LGHNT and CDR2 FRNRAP. The CDR3 is 14 residues long. CDR3 sequence reads: CASGSETGRYGYTF. The CDR3 bases are TGTGCTAGTGGTTCCGAGACAGGGAGATATGGCTACACCTTC. Looking up the rest from reference TRBV12-5 and TRBJ1-2 gives the full variable domain: DARVTQTPRHKVTEMGQEVTMRCQPILGHNTVFWYRQTMMQGLELLAYFRNRAPLDDSGMPKDRFSAEMPDATLATLKIQPSEPRDSAVYFCASGSETGRYGYTFGSGTRLTVV.

The CDR3 sequence is CATSRDIPSNQPQHF. DNA of the CDR3: TGTGCCACCAGCAGAGATATTCCGAGCAATCAGCCCCAGCATTTT. The chain uses TRBV15 and TRBJ1-5; D not resolved. Trimming took 0 bases from V and 1 from J, leaving 7 bases between them. CDR1 is LNHNV and CDR2 is YYDKDF in the germline V gene (reference sequence). This CDR3 comprises 15 residues.

The chain recombines TRBV5-1 with TRBJ2-2, with D possibly matching TRBD1 (7 bases). The CDR3 has 15 residues. Looked up from germline, CDR1 is SGHRS and CDR2 is YFSETQ. With 4 bases removed from V and 3 bases from J, the gap between germline ends came to 13 bases. The CDR3 region has the DNA TGCGCCAGCAGCCCTCCCAGGGGGGACACCGGGGAGCTGTTTTTT. As protein: CASSPPRGDTGELFF.

This clonotype was recorded only once. The chain employs TRBV28 and TRBJ2-5; 8 bases fit TRBD1. Germline-derived CDR1 and CDR2 are MDHEN and SYDVKM. The CDR3 runs to 15 residues. V lost 6 bases, J lost 5 bases, and 11 bases stayed unmatched. The CDR3 bases are TGTGCCAGCAGCCTAGGCACAGGGGGACTGGAGACCCAGTACTTC. It specifies CASSLGTGGLETQYF.

The V call is TRBV20-1, the J call TRBJ2-3, with D perhaps matching TRBD1 (6 bases). The CDR3 contains 15 residues. Germline CDR1 DFQATT, CDR2 SNEGSKA (reference sequence). The ends were cut back, 6 bases at V and 2 bases at J, with 18 bases in the middle. This chain's CDR3 is CSAPRQGKATDTQYF. The CDR3 DNA reads TGCAGTGCCCCACGGCAGGGGAAGGCCACAGATACGCAGTATTTT.